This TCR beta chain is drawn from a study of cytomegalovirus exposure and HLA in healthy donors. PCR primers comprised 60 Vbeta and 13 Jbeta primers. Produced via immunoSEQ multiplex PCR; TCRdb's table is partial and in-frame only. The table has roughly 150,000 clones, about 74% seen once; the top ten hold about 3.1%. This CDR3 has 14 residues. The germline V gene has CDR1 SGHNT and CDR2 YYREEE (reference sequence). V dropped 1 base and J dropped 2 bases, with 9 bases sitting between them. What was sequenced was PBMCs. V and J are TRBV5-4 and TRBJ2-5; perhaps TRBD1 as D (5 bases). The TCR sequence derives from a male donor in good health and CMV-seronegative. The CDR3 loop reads CASSLWSGQETQYF. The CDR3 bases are TGTGCCAGCAGCTTGTGGTCAGGGCAAGAGACCCAGTACTTC. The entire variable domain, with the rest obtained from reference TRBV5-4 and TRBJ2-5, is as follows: ETGVTQSPTHLIKTRGQQVTLRCSSQSGHNTVSWYQQALGQGPQFIFQYYREEENGRGNFPPRFSGLQFPNYSSELNVNALELDDSALYLCASSLWSGQETQYFGPGTRLLVL.